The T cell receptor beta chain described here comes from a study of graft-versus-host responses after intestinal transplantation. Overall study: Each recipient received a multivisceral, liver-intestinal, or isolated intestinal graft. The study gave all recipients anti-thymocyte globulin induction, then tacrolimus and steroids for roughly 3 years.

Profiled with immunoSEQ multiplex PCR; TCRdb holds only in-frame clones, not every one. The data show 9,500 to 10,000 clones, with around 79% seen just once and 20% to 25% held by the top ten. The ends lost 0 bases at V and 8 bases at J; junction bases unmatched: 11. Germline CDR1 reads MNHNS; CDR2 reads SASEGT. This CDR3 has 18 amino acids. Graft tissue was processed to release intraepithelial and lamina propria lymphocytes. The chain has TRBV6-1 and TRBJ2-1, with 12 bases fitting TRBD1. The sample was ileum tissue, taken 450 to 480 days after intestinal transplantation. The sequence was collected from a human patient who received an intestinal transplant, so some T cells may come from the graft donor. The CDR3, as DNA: TGTGCCAGCAGTGAAGCTTGGGACAGGGGGCAGACTAGGGATGAGCAGTTCTTC. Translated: CASSEAWDRGQTRDEQFF.